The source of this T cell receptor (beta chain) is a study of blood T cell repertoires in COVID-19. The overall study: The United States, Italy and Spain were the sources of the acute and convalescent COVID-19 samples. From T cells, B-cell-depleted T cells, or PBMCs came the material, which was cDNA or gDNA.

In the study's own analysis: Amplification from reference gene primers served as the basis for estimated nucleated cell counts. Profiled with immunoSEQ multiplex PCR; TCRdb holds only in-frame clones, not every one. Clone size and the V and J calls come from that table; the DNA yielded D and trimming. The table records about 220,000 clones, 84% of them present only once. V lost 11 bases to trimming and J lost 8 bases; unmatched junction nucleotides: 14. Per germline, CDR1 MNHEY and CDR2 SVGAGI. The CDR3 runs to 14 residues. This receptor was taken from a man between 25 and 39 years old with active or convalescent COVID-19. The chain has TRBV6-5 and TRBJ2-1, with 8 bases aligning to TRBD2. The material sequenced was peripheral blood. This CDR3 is CAGSKLSGEDEQFF. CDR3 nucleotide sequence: TGTGCCGGATCAAAACTTAGCGGGGAGGATGAGCAGTTCTTC.